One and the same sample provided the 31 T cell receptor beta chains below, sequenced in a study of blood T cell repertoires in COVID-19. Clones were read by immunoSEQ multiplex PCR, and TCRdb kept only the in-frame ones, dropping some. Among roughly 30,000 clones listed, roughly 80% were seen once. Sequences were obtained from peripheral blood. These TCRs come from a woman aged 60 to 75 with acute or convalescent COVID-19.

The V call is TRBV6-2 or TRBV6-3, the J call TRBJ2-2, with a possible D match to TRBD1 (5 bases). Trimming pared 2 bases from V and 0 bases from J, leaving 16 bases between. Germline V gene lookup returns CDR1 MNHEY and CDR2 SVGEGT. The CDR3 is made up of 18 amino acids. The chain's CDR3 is CASSYEGWAGTNTGELFF. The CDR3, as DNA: TGTGCCAGCAGTTACGAAGGGTGGGCAGGGACGAACACCGGGGAGCTGTTTTTT.

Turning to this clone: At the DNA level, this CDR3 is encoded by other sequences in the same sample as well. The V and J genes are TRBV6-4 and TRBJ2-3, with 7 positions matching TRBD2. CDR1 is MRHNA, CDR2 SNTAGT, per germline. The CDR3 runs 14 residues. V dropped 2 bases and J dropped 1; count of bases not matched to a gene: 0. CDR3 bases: TGTGCCAGCAGTGACAGCGGGGGCACAGATACGCAGTATTTT. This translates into CASSDSGGTDTQYF.

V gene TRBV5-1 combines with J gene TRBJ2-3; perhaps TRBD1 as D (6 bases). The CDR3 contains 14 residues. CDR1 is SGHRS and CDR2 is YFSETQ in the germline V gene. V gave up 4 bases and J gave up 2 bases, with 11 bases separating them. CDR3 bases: TGCGCCAGCAGCGGGGGCCGACTCACAGATACGCAGTATTTT. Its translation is CASSGGRLTDTQYF.

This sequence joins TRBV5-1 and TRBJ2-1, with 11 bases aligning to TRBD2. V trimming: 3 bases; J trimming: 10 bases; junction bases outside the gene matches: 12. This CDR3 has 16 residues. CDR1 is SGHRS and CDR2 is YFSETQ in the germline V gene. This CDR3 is CASSSGASGGTNEQFF. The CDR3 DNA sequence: TGCGCCAGCAGCTCGGGAGCTAGCGGGGGGACGAACGAGCAGTTCTTC. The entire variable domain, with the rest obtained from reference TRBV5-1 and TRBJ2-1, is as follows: KAGVTQTPRYLIKTRGQQVTLSCSPISGHRSVSWYQQTPGQGLQFLFEYFSETQRNKGNFPGRFSGRQFSNSRSEMNVSTLELGDSALYLCASSSGASGGTNEQFFGPGTRLTVL.

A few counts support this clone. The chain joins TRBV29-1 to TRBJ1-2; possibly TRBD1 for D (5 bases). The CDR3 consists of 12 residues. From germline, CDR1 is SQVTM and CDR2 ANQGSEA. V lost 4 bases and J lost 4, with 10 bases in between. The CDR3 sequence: CSVGGGRYGYTF. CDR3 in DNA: TGCAGCGTTGGCGGGGGTCGCTATGGCTACACCTTC.

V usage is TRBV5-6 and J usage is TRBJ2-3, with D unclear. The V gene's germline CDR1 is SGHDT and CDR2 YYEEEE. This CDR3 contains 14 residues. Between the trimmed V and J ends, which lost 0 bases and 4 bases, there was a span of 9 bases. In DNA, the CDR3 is TGTGCCAGCAGCTTGGCCGCGCCGCCAGATACGCAGTATTTT. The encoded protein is CASSLAAPPDTQYF.

The CDR3 DNA reads TGTGCCAGCAGCCCGGGGACAGAAGAGACCCAGTACTTC. Protein product: CASSPGTEETQYF. This chain links TRBV7-3 with TRBJ2-5, with TRBD1 matching 7 bases. V shed 5 bases and J 3 bases; nucleotides not matched to a gene: 3. Looked up from germline, CDR1 is SGHTA and CDR2 is FQGTGA. This CDR3 comprises 13 residues.

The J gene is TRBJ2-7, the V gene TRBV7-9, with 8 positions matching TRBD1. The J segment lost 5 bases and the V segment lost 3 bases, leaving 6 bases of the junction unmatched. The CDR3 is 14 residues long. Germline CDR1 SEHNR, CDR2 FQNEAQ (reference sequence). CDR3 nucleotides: TGTGCCAGCAGCTTGAGGACAGGGTCGGACGAGCAGTACTTC. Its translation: CASSLRTGSDEQYF.

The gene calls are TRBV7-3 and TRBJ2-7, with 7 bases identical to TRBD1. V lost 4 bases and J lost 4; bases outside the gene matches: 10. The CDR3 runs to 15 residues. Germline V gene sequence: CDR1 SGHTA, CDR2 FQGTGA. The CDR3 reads CASSSGPGTEYEQYF. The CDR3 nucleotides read TGTGCCAGCAGCTCCGGCCCCGGGACAGAGTACGAGCAGTACTTC.

The CDR3: CASSQGWGGGYGYTF. As DNA, the CDR3 is TGTGCCAGCAGCCAAGGGTGGGGAGGGGGCTATGGCTACACCTTC. This chain uses TRBV3-1 (or the pseudogene TRBV3-2) with TRBJ1-2, with a weak D call TRBD1 (6 bases). Germline values: CDR1 LGHDT, CDR2 YNNKEL (reference sequence). The CDR3 contains 15 residues. The V gene lost 1 base and the J gene lost 4 bases, with 13 bases spanning the gap.

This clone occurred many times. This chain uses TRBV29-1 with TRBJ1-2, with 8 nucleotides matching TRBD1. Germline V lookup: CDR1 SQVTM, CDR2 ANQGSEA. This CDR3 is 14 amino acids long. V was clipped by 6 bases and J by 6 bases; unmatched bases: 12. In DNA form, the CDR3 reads TGCAGCGTGGATAGGACAGGGTCACGCGATGGCTACACCTTC. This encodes CSVDRTGSRDGYTF. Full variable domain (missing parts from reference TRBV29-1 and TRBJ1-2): SAVISQKPSRDICQRGTSLTIQCQVDSQVTMMFWYRQQPGQSLTLIATANQGSEATYESGFVIDKFPISRPNLTFSTLTVSNMSPEDSSIYLCSVDRTGSRDGYTFGSGTRLTVV.

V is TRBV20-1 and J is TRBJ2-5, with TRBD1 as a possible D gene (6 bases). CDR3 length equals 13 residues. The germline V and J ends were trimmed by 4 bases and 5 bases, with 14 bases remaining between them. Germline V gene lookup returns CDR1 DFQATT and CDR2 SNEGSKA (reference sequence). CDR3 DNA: TGCAGTGCTACTGAACAGGGAAGGGAGACCCAGTACTTC. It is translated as CSATEQGRETQYF.

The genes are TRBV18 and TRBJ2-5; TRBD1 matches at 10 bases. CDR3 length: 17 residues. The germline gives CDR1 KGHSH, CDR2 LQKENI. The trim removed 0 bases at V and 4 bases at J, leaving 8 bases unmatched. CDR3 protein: CASSPPLGQGSGETQYF. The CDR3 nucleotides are TGTGCCAGCTCACCACCGCTGGGACAGGGGAGTGGAGAGACCCAGTACTTC.

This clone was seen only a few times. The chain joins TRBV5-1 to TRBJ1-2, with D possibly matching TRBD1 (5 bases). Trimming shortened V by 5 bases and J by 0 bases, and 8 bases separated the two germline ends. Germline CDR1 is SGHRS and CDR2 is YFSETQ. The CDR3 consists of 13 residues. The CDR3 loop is CASSRGTNYGYTF. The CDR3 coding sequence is TGCGCCAGCAGTAGGGGCACTAACTATGGCTACACCTTC. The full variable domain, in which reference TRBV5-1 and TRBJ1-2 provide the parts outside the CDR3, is KAGVTQTPRYLIKTRGQQVTLSCSPISGHRSVSWYQQTPGQGLQFLFEYFSETQRNKGNFPGRFSGRQFSNSRSEMNVSTLELGDSALYLCASSRGTNYGYTFGSGTRLTVV.

The CDR3: CSVEARGAGYGYTF. The CDR3 DNA reads TGCAGCGTTGAAGCCCGGGGGGCCGGGTATGGCTACACCTTC. The chain links TRBV29-1 to TRBJ1-2; D possibly corresponds to TRBD1 (6 bases). The ends were cut back, 1 base at V and 5 bases at J, with 14 bases in the middle. Germline V gene sequence: CDR1 SQVTM, CDR2 ANQGSEA. The CDR3 is 14 amino acids.

The chain's CDR3 is CASSIVSGGRGEQYF. The CDR3, as DNA: TGTGCCAGCAGTATAGTTAGCGGGGGCCGGGGCGAGCAGTACTTC. The chain recombines TRBV27 with TRBJ2-7, with 9 bases aligning to TRBD2. Germline loops: CDR1 MNHEY, CDR2 SMNVEV (reference sequence). This CDR3 contains 15 residues. V lost 5 bases, J lost 6 bases, and 11 bases stayed unmatched.

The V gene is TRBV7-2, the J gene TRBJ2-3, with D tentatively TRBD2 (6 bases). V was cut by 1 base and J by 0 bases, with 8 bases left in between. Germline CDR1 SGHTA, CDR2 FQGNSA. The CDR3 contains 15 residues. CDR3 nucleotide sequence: TGTGCCAGCAGCTTAGTGGGGACTAGCACAGATACGCAGTATTTT. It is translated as CASSLVGTSTDTQYF.

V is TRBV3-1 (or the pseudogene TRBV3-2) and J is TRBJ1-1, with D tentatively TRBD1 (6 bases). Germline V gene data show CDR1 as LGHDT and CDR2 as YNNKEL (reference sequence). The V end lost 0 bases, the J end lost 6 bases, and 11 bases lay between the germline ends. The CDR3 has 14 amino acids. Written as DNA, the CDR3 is TGTGCCAGCAGCCAAGATCAGGGGTCGTCTGAAGCTTTCTTT. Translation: CASSQDQGSSEAFF.

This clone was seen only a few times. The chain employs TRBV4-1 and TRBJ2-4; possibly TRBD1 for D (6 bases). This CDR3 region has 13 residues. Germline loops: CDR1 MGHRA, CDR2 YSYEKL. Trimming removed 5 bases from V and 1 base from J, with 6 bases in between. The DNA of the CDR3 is TGCGCCAGCAGCGACAGGGCCAAAAACATTCAGTACTTC. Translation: CASSDRAKNIQYF.

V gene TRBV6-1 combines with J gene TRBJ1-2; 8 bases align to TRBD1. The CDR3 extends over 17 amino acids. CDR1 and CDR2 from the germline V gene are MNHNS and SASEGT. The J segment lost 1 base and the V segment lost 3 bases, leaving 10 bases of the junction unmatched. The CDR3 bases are TGTGCCAGCAGTGATGGACAGGGTTGGTTTAGTAACTATGGCTACACCTTC. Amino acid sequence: CASSDGQGWFSNYGYTF.

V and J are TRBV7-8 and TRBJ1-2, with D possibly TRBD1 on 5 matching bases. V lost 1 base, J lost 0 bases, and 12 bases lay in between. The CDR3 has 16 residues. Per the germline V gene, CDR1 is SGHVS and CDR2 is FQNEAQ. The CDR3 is CASSLGWQGSNYGYTF. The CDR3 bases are TGTGCCAGCAGCTTAGGATGGCAGGGTTCTAACTATGGCTACACCTTC.

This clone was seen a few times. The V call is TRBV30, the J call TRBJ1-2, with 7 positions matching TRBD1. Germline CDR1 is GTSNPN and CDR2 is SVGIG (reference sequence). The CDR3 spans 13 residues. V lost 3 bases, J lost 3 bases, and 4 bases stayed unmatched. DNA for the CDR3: TGTGCCTGGAGCACAGGGGACTACTATGGCTACACCTTC. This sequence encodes CAWSTGDYYGYTF.

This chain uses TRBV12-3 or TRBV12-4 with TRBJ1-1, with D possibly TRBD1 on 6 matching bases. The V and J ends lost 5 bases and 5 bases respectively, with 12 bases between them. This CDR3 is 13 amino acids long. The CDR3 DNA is TGTGCCAGCAGTGGACAGTCCCCTACTGAAGCTTTCTTT. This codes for CASSGQSPTEAFF.

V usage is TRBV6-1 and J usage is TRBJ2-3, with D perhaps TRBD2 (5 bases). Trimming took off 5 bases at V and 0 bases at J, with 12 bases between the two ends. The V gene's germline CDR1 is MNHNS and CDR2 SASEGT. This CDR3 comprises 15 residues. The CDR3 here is CASSRTLMSTDTQYF. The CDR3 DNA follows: TGTGCCAGCAGTCGGACTCTGATGAGCACAGATACGCAGTATTTT.

The CDR3 is CASRIGTSPGGQYF. Written as DNA, the CDR3 is TGTGCCAGCAGAATAGGGACTAGCCCCGGGGGCCAGTACTTC. The J gene is TRBJ2-5, the V gene TRBV6-5; 9 positions agree with TRBD2. Losses at the gene ends were 6 bases for V and 10 bases for J; bases not matched to a gene: 12. This CDR3 is built from 14 residues. CDR1 is MNHEY, CDR2 SVGAGI, per germline.

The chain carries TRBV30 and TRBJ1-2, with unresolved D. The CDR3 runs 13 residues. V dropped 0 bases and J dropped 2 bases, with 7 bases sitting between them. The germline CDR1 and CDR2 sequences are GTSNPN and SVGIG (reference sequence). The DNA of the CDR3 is TGTGCCTGGAGTGTATTCGGGAACTATGGCTACACCTTC. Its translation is CAWSVFGNYGYTF.

The CDR3 nucleotides read TGTGCCACCAGTGATTTTAGCGGATACAACAATGAGCAGTTCTTC. It translates to CATSDFSGYNNEQFF. The chain combines TRBV24-1 with TRBJ2-1, with TRBD2 as a possible D gene (6 bases). Germline CDR1 is KGHDR and CDR2 is SFDVKD. There are 15 residues in the CDR3. Trimming stripped 1 base from V and 5 bases from J, with 11 bases between.

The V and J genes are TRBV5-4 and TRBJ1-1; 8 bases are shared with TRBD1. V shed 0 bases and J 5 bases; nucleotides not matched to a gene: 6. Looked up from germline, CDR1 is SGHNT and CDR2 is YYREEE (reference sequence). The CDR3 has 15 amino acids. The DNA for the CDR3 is TGTGCCAGCAGCTTGGGACAGGGGTTTGAGACTGAAGCTTTCTTT. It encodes CASSLGQGFETEAFF.

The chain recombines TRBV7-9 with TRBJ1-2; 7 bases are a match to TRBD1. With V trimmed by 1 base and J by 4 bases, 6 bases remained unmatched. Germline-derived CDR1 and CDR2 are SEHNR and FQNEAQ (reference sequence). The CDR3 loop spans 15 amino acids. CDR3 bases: TGTGCCAGCAGCTTAGAGGCGGGACAGAGCTATGGCTACACCTTC. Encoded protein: CASSLEAGQSYGYTF.

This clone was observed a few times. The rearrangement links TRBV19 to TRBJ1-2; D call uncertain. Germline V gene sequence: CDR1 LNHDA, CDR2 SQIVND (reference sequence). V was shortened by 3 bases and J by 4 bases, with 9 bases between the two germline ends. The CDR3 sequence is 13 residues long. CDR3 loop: CASSIERSYGYTF. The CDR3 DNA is TGTGCCAGTAGTATTGAGCGTAGCTATGGCTACACCTTC.

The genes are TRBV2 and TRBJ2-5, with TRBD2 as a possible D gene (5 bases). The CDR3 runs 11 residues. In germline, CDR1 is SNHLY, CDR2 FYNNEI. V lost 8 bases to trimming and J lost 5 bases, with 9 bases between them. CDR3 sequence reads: CASEAVETQYF. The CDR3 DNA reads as TGTGCCAGCGAAGCGGTGGAGACCCAGTACTTC.